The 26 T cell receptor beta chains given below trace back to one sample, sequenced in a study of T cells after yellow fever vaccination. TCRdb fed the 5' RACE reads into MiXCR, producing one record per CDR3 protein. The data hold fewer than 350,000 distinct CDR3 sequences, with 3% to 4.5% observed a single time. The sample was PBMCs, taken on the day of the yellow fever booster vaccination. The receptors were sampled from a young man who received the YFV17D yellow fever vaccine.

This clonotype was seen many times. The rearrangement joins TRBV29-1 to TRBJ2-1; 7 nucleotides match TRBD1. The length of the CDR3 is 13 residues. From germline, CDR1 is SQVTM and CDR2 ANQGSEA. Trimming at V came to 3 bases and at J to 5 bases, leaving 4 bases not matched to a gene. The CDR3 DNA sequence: TGCAGCGTTGACTCGACAGGGAACAATGAGCAGTTCTTC. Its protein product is CSVDSTGNNEQFF.

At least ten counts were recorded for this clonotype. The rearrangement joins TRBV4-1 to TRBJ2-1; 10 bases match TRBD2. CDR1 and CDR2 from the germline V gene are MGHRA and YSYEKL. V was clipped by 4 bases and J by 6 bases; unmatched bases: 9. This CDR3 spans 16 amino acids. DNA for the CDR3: TGCGCCAGCAGCCTAGAACTAGCGGGGTCTGGCAATGAGCAGTTCTTC. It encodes CASSLELAGSGNEQFF.

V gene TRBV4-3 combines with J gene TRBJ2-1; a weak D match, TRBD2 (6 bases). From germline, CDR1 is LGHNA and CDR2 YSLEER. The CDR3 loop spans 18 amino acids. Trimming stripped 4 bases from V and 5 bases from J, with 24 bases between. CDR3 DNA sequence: TGCGCCAGCAGCCCGGCCGGTGGAGGAATCGGGGGAGACAATGAGCAGTTCTTC. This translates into CASSPAGGGIGGDNEQFF.

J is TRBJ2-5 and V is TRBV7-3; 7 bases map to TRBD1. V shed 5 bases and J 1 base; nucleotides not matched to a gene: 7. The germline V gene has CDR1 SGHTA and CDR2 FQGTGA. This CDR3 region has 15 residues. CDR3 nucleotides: TGTGCCAGCAGCGGTGGGACAGCCGTCCAAGAGACCCAGTACTTC. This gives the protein CASSGGTAVQETQYF.

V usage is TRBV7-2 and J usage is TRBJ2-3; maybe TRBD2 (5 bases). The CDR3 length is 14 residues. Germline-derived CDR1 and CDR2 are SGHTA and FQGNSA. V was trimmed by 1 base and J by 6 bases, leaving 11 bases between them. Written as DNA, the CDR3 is TGTGCCAGCAGCTTAGATTCCGGGGTGGATACGCAGTATTTT. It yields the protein CASSLDSGVDTQYF.

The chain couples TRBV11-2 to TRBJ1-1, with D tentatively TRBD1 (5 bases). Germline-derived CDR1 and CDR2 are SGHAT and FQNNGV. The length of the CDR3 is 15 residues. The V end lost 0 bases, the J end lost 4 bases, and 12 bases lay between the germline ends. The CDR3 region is CASSLDRVQGTEAFF. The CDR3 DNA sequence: TGTGCCAGCAGCTTAGATAGGGTGCAGGGCACTGAAGCTTTCTTT.

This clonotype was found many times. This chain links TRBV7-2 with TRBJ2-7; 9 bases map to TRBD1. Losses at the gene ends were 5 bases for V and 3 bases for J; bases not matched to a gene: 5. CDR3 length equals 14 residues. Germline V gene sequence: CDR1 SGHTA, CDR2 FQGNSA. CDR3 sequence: CASSTGTGNYEQYF. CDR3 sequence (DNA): TGTGCCAGCAGCACCGGGACAGGGAACTACGAGCAGTACTTC. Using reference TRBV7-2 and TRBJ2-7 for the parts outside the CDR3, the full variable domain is GAGVSQSPSNKVTEKGKDVELRCDPISGHTALYWYRQSLGQGLEFLIYFQGNSAPDKSGLPSDRFSAERTGGSVSTLTIQRTQQEDSAVYLCASSTGTGNYEQYFGPGTRLTVT.

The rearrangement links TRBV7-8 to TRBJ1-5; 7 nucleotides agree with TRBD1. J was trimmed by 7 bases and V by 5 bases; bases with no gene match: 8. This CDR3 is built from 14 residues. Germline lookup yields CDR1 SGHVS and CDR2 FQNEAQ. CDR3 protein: CASSQDRVGQPQHF. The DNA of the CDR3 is TGTGCCAGCAGCCAAGACAGGGTAGGACAGCCCCAGCATTTT.

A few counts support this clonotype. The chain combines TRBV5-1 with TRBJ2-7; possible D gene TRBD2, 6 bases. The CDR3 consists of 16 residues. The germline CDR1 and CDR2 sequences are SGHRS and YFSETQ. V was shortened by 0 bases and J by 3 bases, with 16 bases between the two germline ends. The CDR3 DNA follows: TGCGCCAGCAGCTTGGGGATAGCGGTTCAGGACTACGAGCAGTACTTC. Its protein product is CASSLGIAVQDYEQYF.

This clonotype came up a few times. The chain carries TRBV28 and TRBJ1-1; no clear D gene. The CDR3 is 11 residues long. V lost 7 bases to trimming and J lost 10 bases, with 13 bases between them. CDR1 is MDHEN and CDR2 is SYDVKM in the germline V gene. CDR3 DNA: TGTGCCAGCACAAATCAAGGGAGAGCTTTCTTT. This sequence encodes CASTNQGRAFF.

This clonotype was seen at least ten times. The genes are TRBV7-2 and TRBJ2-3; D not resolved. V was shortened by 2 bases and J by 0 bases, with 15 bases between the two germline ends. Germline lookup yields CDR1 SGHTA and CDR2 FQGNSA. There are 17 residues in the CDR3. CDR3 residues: CASSLRPGVASTDTQYF. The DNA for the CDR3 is TGTGCCAGCAGCTTACGTCCGGGTGTAGCTAGCACAGATACGCAGTATTTT.

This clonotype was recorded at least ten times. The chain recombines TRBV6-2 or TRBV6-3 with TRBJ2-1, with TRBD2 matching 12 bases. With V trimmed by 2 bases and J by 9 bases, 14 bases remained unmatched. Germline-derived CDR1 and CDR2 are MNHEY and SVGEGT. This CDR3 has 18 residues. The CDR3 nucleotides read TGTGCCAGCAGTTACGTCCTAAGGACTAGCGGGGCCCTGGTTGAGCAGTTCTTC. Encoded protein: CASSYVLRTSGALVEQFF.

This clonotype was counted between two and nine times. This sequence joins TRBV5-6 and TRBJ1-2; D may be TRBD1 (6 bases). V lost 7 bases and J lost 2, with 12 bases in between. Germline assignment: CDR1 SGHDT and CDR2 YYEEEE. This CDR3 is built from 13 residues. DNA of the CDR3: TGTGCCAGCCGCCTGGACAGAAACTATGGCTACACCTTC. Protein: CASRLDRNYGYTF.

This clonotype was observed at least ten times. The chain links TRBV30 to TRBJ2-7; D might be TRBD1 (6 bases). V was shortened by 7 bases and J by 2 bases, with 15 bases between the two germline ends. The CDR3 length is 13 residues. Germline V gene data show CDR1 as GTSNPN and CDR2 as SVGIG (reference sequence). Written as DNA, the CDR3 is TGTGCCTTAGTCCGGGCAGGGGCCTACGAGCAGTACTTC. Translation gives CALVRAGAYEQYF.

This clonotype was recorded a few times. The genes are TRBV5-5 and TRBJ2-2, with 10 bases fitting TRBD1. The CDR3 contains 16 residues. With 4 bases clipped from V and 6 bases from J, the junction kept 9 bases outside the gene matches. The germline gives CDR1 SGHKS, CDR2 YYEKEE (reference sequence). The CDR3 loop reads CASSTWTGGLSGELFF. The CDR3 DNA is TGTGCCAGCAGCACCTGGACAGGGGGGCTTTCCGGGGAGCTGTTTTTT.

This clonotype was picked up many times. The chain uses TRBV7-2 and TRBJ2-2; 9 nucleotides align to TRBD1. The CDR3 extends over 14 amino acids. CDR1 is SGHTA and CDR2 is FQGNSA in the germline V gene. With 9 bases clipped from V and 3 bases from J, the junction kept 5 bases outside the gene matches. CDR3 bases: TGTGCCAGTGCAGGGACAGGGCACACCGGGGAGCTGTTTTTT. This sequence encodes CASAGTGHTGELFF.

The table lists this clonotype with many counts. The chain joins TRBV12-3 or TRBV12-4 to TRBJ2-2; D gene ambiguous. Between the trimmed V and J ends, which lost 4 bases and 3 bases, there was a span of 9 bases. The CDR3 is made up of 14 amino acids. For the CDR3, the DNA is TGTGCCAGCAGTTCCACCCGGGACACCGGGGAGCTGTTTTTT. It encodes CASSSTRDTGELFF.

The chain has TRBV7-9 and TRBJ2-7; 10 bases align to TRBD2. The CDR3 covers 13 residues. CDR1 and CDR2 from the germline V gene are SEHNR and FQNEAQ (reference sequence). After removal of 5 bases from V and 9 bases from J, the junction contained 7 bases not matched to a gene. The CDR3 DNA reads TGTGCCAGCAGCGAGACTAGCGGGTGGTGGCAGTACGTC. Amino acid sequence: CASSETSGWWQYV.

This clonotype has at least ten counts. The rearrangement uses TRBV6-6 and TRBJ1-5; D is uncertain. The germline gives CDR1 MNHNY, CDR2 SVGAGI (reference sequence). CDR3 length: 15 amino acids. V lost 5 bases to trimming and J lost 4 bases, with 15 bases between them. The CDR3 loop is CASSEYGQPNQPQHF. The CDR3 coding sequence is TGTGCCAGCAGTGAGTATGGGCAGCCGAATCAGCCCCAGCATTTT.

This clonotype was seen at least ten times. The chain's CDR3 is CSAATSEYEQYV. CDR3 nucleotides: TGCAGTGCTGCGACTAGCGAGTACGAGCAGTACGTC. This chain uses TRBV20-1 with TRBJ2-7; 8 bases map to TRBD2. Germline loops: CDR1 DFQATT, CDR2 SNEGSKA (reference sequence). The CDR3 extends over 12 amino acids. After removal of 5 bases from V and 4 bases from J, the junction contained 4 bases not matched to a gene.

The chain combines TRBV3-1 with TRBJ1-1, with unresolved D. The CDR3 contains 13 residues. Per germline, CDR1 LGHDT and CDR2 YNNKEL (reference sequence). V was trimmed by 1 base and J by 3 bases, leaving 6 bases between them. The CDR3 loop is CASSQGRYTEAFF. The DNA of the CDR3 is TGTGCCAGCAGCCAAGGTCGGTACACTGAAGCTTTCTTT.

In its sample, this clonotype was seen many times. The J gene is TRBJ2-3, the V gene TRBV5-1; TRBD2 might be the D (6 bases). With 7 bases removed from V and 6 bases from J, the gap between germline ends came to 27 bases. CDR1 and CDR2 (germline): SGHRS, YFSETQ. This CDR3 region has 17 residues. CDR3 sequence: CASRLGLITRNSDTQYF. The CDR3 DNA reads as TGCGCCAGCCGCCTCGGACTAATCACGAGGAACTCTGATACGCAGTATTTT.

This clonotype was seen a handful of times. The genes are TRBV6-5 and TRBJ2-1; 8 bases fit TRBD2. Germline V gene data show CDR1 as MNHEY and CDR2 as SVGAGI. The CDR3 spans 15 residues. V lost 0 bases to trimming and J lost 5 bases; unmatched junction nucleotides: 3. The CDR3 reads CASSYSTSGNNEQFF. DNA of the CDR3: TGTGCCAGCAGTTACTCAACTAGCGGAAACAATGAGCAGTTCTTC.

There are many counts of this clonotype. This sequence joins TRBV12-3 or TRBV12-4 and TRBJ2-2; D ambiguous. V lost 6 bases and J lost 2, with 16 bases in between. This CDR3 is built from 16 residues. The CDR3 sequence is CASSPLGSVNTGELFF. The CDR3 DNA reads TGTGCCAGCAGCCCATTAGGGTCAGTTAACACCGGGGAGCTGTTTTTT.

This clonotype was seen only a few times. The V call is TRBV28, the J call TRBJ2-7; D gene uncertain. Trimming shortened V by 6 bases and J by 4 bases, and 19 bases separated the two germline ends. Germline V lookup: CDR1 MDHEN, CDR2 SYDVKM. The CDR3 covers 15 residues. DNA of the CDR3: TGTGCCAGCAGATCAACGGGTGTTGGGATTTACGAGCAGTACGTC. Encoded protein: CASRSTGVGIYEQYV.

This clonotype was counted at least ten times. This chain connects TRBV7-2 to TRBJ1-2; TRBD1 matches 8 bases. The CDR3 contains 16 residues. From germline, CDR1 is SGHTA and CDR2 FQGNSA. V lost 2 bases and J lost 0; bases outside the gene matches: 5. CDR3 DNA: TGTGCCAGCAGCTTACGGACAGGGTCTGCTAACTATGGCTACACCTTC. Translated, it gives CASSLRTGSANYGYTF.